The T cell receptor beta chain described here comes from a study of immune characteristics of hereditary and idiopathic chronic pancreatitis. Study-wide context: The study examined local immune cells and TCRbeta repertoires in the pancreas in hereditary and idiopathic chronic pancreatitis, using control pancreases from organ donors for comparison. TCRbeta sequencing included about five control pancreases, fewer than 10 pancreases with hereditary chronic pancreatitis and roughly 6 pancreases with idiopathic chronic pancreatitis. Minimal in vitro experimental manipulation of pancreas-infiltrating T cells was the reason the gDNA-based approach was selected. Here is what the overall study found, with its caveats: Differences in Vbeta-Jbeta gene family usage, including TRBV10, TRBV19, TRBV23 and TRBV5, were found between hereditary and idiopathic chronic pancreatitis. Compared with controls, both chronic pancreatitis groups had significantly higher TCRbeta repertoire diversity and lower clonality. Because patient tissue could be obtained only at the time of TPIAT, differences in disease duration may have affected the immune findings. The study did not include chronic pancreatitis caused by alcohol use. Among fewer than 15 chronic pancreatitis patients, a positive correlation was found between numbers of productive TCR rearrangements and disease severity scores.

Libraries were constructed by the immunoSEQ multiplex PCR assay. From pancreatic genomic DNA, the TCRbeta CDR3 region along with adjacent sequences was amplified and then sequenced. The source study handled its data this way. Repertoire diversity was assessed as a mean normalized Shannon-Wiener index, and productive clonality and productive rearrangement counts were also measured. The nonparametric Mann-Whitney U test was used to compare repertoire metrics between the control and chronic pancreatitis groups. A clonotype counted as shared when its CDR3beta sequence had identical amino acid composition and length across subjects. TCRdb obtained this table from immuneACCESS and retained in-frame rearrangements with V and J assigned. These tables miss some clones; where compared with another copy, unresolved V genes account for less than half of the shortfall, and the remainder is unexplained. From that table come the V and J calls and clone size; the DNA was used to work out D and trimming. The sample data list 11,000 to 15,000 clones, and less than 75% of these were observed just once. 12% to 15% of the sample is in the top ten clones.

As concerns this clone: The target of this receptor is not known. The sample holds no much larger clone one base away, and base qualities are not on file.

Patients undergoing total pancreatectomy with islet autotransplantation (TPIAT) were the source of the chronic pancreatitis pancreas tissue. The chronic pancreatitis patients who were included had no known history of diabetes. For TCRbeta sequencing, genomic DNA was extracted directly from bulk pancreas tissue without sorting T cells. Pancreas tissues were collected consecutively from patients and organ donors at two US centers. A distance of 6 bases separates the germline ends of V and J, which lose 0 bases and 0 bases respectively. Measured from the cysteine to the phenylalanine, the CDR3 is 14 residues long. Only the CDR3 region is kept as DNA, spanning 42 bases read in frame from base 1. CDR1 GTSNPN and CDR2 SVGIG were looked up in the germline V gene (reference sequence).

The TCR originated in a human donor with chronic pancreatitis. Recombination joined TRBV30 with TRBJ2-1; the D segment could be TRBD2, given 5 matching bases. The sample was pancreas tissue with hereditary chronic pancreatitis. The CDR3 loop reads CAWSVRVSYNEQFF. The DNA sequence reads TGTGCCTGGAGTGTGCGGGTCTCCTACAATGAGCAGTTCTTC.